This T cell receptor (beta chain) originates from a study of T-cell memory formation after mild COVID-19. Study information: The TCR clusters were mostly specific to one donor. Overall study results and limits: Shrinking CD4+ clones were chiefly CM and EM; CD8+ ones were chiefly EMRA. CD4/CD8 balance held among clones contracting day 15 to 85, and later expanders leaned CD4+.

This clonotype was found a few times. Its specificity is unknown. The CDR3 sequence is 12 residues long. In germline, CDR1 is MNHEY, CDR2 SVGAGI. V lost 4 bases and J lost 10, with 13 bases in between. 5'RACE with constant-segment primers built TCRalpha and TCRbeta cDNA libraries with UMIs. Via MiXCR, TCRdb re-called the 5' RACE reads, giving one row per CDR3 protein. Of 300,000 to 350,000 distinct CDR3 sequences in the sample, roughly 15% were seen once. The clonotype originates from a man between 18 and 29 years old who had mild COVID-19 (a few samples of this study predate the infection). Cell type and time point are not known. The chain couples TRBV6-5 to TRBJ1-2; D unresolved. Sequencing used PBMCs or a T cell subset sorted from them (not recorded which). CDR3 DNA sequence: TGTGCCAGCAGTTCATATCGGTGGGACTACACCTTC. Amino acids: CASSSYRWDYTF.